The 14 T cell receptor beta chains given below trace back to one sample, sequenced in a study of blood T cell repertoires in COVID-19. The method was immunoSEQ multiplex PCR; TCRdb's version includes in-frame clones alone and lacks a portion of them. The sample lists 250,000 to 350,000 clones, 65% to 85% occurring once. Material for sequencing was peripheral blood. These TCRs come from a human donor with COVID-19, enrolled during active disease. The donor label of this sample is uncertain.

V is TRBV30 and J is TRBJ2-7, with TRBD2 matching 7 bases. Germline CDR1 is GTSNPN and CDR2 is SVGIG (reference sequence). CDR3 size: 14 residues. Trimming cost V 1 base and J 7 bases; bases outside gene matches: 10. The CDR3 nucleotides are TGTGCCTGGAGTGCCACACTAGCGATACGGGAGCAGTACTTC. It translates to CAWSATLAIREQYF.

The genes are TRBV5-1 and TRBJ2-5; 12 bases align to TRBD2. The V and J ends lost 4 bases and 1 base, in that order; junction bases with no gene match: 5. Per the germline V gene, CDR1 is SGHRS and CDR2 is YFSETQ. CDR3 length equals 16 residues. CDR3 sequence: CASSPGLAGRQETQYF. The CDR3 DNA reads as TGCGCCAGCAGCCCGGGACTAGCGGGCCGCCAAGAGACCCAGTACTTC.

This clone was seen only once. V is TRBV28 and J is TRBJ2-1, with D unresolved. This CDR3 comprises 16 residues. CDR1 is MDHEN and CDR2 is SYDVKM in the germline V gene. Trimming stripped 7 bases from V and 2 bases from J, with 18 bases between. Here the CDR3 DNA reads TGTGCCAGCACACCTAGGAGTTCCGCCCCCTACAATGAGCAGTTCTTC. Protein product: CASTPRSSAPYNEQFF.

The J gene is TRBJ2-7, the V gene TRBV5-1; D is possibly TRBD2 (6 bases). The CDR3 length is 13 residues. The germline V gene encodes CDR1 SGHRS and CDR2 YFSETQ. Trimming shortened V by 6 bases and J by 2 bases, and 12 bases separated the two germline ends. The CDR3 region has the DNA TGCGCCAGCAACCGGGACTCCGCCTACGAGCAGTACTTC. Protein: CASNRDSAYEQYF.

V and J are TRBV24-1 and TRBJ1-2, with D possibly being TRBD1 (5 bases). Germline-derived CDR1 and CDR2 are KGHDR and SFDVKD. This CDR3 is built from 15 residues. Trimming shortened V by 3 bases and J by 4 bases, and 14 bases separated the two germline ends. In DNA form, the CDR3 reads TGTGCCACCAGTGATGTTCCCACAGGTCGCTATGGCTACACCTTC. Amino acids: CATSDVPTGRYGYTF.

V is TRBV6-5 and J is TRBJ1-1; TRBD1 aligns across 8 bases. J was trimmed by 2 bases and V by 7 bases; bases with no gene match: 6. The CDR3 sequence is 14 residues long. CDR1 is MNHEY, CDR2 SVGAGI, per germline. The CDR3 sequence: CASTRTGPNTEAFF. The CDR3 bases are TGTGCCAGCACTAGGACAGGGCCAAACACTGAAGCTTTCTTT.

The genes are TRBV7-2 and TRBJ2-7, with 12 bases identical to TRBD2. Looked up from germline, CDR1 is SGHTA and CDR2 is FQGNSA. The CDR3 sequence is 19 residues long. J lost 0 bases, V lost 1 base, and 10 bases had no gene match. The CDR3 DNA reads as TGTGCCAGCAGCTTAGGAGCGGGACTAGCGGGCGTAAGCTCCTACGAGCAGTACTTC. Translated: CASSLGAGLAGVSSYEQYF.

The gene calls are TRBV23-1 and TRBJ1-1; TRBD1 matches 7 bases. TRBV23-1 is an ORF, and what it does is uncertain. CDR3 length: 19 residues. With V trimmed by 2 bases and J by 3 bases, 18 bases remained unmatched. The CDR3 coding sequence is TGCGCCAGCAGTCAAATGGGACAGATGGCCGCCCCGTGGGACACTGAAGCTTTCTTT. Amino acid sequence: CASSQMGQMAAPWDTEAFF.

DNA for the CDR3: TGTGCCAGCAGCCACACCGTGCGGCCTAACTATGGCTACACCTTC. Translated, it gives CASSHTVRPNYGYTF. This rearrangement joins TRBV7-9 to TRBJ1-2, with no clear D. The length of the CDR3 is 15 residues. V lost 5 bases to trimming and J lost 0 bases, with 13 bases between them. The germline gives CDR1 SEHNR, CDR2 FQNEAQ (reference sequence).

CDR3 protein: CASSETGQVSIEQFF. CDR3 DNA sequence: TGTGCCAGCAGCGAGACGGGACAGGTTTCAATTGAGCAGTTCTTC. This chain uses TRBV9 with TRBJ2-1, with 8 bases that match TRBD1. The CDR3 covers 15 residues. Germline trimming cut 3 bases from V and 9 bases from J; bases unmatched to any gene: 11. CDR1 is SGDLS, CDR2 YYNGEE, per germline.

V gene TRBV19 combines with J gene TRBJ1-1, with 7 bases that match TRBD1. Germline CDR1 is LNHDA and CDR2 is SQIVND (reference sequence). V was pared by 7 bases and J by 5 bases, with 10 bases of the junction left unmatched. The CDR3 covers 14 residues. CDR3 amino acids: CASNRNRGVTEAFF. The CDR3 nucleotides read TGTGCCAGTAATCGCAACAGGGGAGTGACTGAAGCTTTCTTT.

This chain joins TRBV5-4 and TRBJ2-5; 8 bases are a match to TRBD1. Germline-derived CDR1 and CDR2 are SGHNT and YYREEE (reference sequence). The CDR3 is 14 residues long. Trimming removed 4 bases from V and 5 bases from J; junction bases left unmatched: 7. CDR3 in amino acids: CASSPTGAWETQYF. The CDR3, as DNA: TGTGCCAGCAGCCCGACAGGGGCGTGGGAGACCCAGTACTTC. Looking up the rest from reference TRBV5-4 and TRBJ2-5 gives the full variable domain: ETGVTQSPTHLIKTRGQQVTLRCSSQSGHNTVSWYQQALGQGPQFIFQYYREEENGRGNFPPRFSGLQFPNYSSELNVNALELDDSALYLCASSPTGAWETQYFGPGTRLLVL.

This CDR3 is CASSVDDRVNSPLHF. Here the CDR3 DNA reads TGTGCCAGCAGCGTAGACGACAGGGTTAATTCACCCCTCCACTTT. This chain links TRBV9 with TRBJ1-6; 7 bases align to TRBD1. Germline V gene data show CDR1 as SGDLS and CDR2 as YYNGEE. This CDR3 has 15 residues. The V and J ends lost 0 bases and 6 bases, in that order; junction bases with no gene match: 3.

This clone showed up just a few times. V and J are TRBV25-1 and TRBJ1-1; TRBD1 agrees at 8 bases. The CDR3 spans 15 residues. In germline, CDR1 is MGHDK, CDR2 SYGVNS. The V segment lost 1 base and the J segment 8 bases; nucleotides outside the gene matches: 9. The CDR3 bases are TGTGCCAGCAGTGAATGGGGCTTCCGGGACAGGGAAGCTTTCTTT. This gives the protein CASSEWGFRDREAFF.